One sample yielded the 24 T cell receptor beta chains listed below, sequenced in a study of blood T cell repertoires in COVID-19. Method: immunoSEQ multiplex PCR; TCRdb's copy keeps in-frame clones and lacks some. The table records 63,000 or so clones, roughly 86% of them present only once. The specimen sequenced was peripheral blood. The receptors stem from a man between 65 and 79 years old with active COVID-19.

V is TRBV7-8 and J is TRBJ2-2; the D gene is possibly TRBD1 (6 bases). V was cut by 1 base and J by 1 base, with 10 bases left in between. This CDR3 is 16 amino acids long. Germline-derived CDR1 and CDR2 are SGHVS and FQNEAQ. The CDR3 coding sequence is TGTGCCAGCAGCTTAGTAGGGGGAAGGAACACCGGGGAGCTGTTTTTT. Amino acids: CASSLVGGRNTGELFF. Combining the CDR3 with reference TRBV7-8 and TRBJ2-2 gives the whole variable domain GAGVSQSPRYKVAKRGQDVALRCDPISGHVSLFWYQQALGQGPEFLTYFQNEAQLDKSGLPSDRFFAERPEGSVSTLKIQRTQQEDSAVYLCASSLVGGRNTGELFFGEGSRLTVL.

This clone appeared a single time. One end of the junction varies from germline; a read error may be responsible. The chain uses TRBV5-5 and TRBJ2-7; 8 positions match TRBD1. Germline V lookup: CDR1 SGHKS, CDR2 YYEKEE (reference sequence). The CDR3 length is 11 residues. The CDR3 protein is CASSPRQGIFF. The CDR3 DNA reads as TGTGCCAGCAGCCCCCGACAGGGGATATTCTTC.

This chain joins TRBV30 and TRBJ1-2, with TRBD1 matching over 9 bases. V shed 5 bases and J 4 bases; nucleotides not matched to a gene: 5. This CDR3 has 13 residues. Germline V gene sequence: CDR1 GTSNPN, CDR2 SVGIG (reference sequence). The CDR3 loop is CAWGTGSPYGYTF. The CDR3 DNA follows: TGTGCCTGGGGGACAGGGTCCCCCTATGGCTACACCTTC.

The rearrangement joins TRBV29-1 to TRBJ2-7, with 9 nucleotides matching TRBD2. The germline V gene encodes CDR1 SQVTM and CDR2 ANQGSEA. This CDR3 region has 16 residues. After removal of 4 bases from V and 7 bases from J, the junction contained 17 bases not matched to a gene. The CDR3 coding sequence is TGCAGCGTTGCTTTCCGGCAGACGGGCGGGAGGGGTGAGCAGTACTTC. Its protein is CSVAFRQTGGRGEQYF.

The V call is TRBV7-6, the J call TRBJ2-7, with TRBD2 matching 14 bases. The germline V gene has CDR1 SGHVS and CDR2 FNYEAQ. V dropped 4 bases and J dropped 5; count of bases not matched to a gene: 7. The CDR3 contains 16 residues. The CDR3 nucleotides read TGTGCCAGCAGCTCCGGGACTAGCGGGAGCAGCGACGAGCAGTACTTC. It codes for CASSSGTSGSSDEQYF.

There are a few counts of this clone. The CDR3 coding sequence is TGTGCCAGCAGCCCCCTGGACCCAGGGGCACCAACCTACGAGCAGTACTTC. Translation gives CASSPLDPGAPTYEQYF. The chain combines TRBV5-7 with TRBJ2-7; possible D gene TRBD1, 6 bases. TRBV5-7 falls under the ORF class, with uncertain function. Trimming cost V 4 bases and J 2 bases, with 22 bases left between them. This CDR3 region has 17 residues.

The J gene is TRBJ2-7, the V gene TRBV6-6; 7 nucleotides agree with TRBD1. Per the germline V gene, CDR1 is MNHNY and CDR2 is SVGAGI (reference sequence). V trimming: 7 bases; J trimming: 0 bases; junction bases outside the gene matches: 6. The CDR3 spans 14 residues. The CDR3 DNA is TGTGCCAGCATCCCGGACAGGAGCTCCTACGAGCAGTACTTC. This sequence encodes CASIPDRSSYEQYF.

V gene TRBV7-9 combines with J gene TRBJ2-5; no definite D call. V lost 1 base to trimming and J lost 4 bases, with 4 bases between them. Germline loops: CDR1 SEHNR, CDR2 FQNEAQ (reference sequence). This CDR3 is built from 12 residues. For the CDR3, the DNA is TGTGCCAGCAGCTTAGGAGTAGAGACCCAGTACTTC. This sequence encodes CASSLGVETQYF.

This clone was found once. The V and J genes are TRBV5-3 and TRBJ2-1; 12 bases fit TRBD2. TRBV5-3 is placed among ORFs of uncertain function. The V and J ends lost 4 bases and 4 bases, in that order; junction bases with no gene match: 3. The CDR3 has 15 amino acids. The chain's CDR3 is CARSLGLAGYNEQFF. The CDR3 nucleotides are TGTGCCAGAAGCCTCGGACTAGCGGGATACAATGAGCAGTTCTTC.

The sample holds a few counts of this clone. The chain links TRBV29-1 to TRBJ1-5, with D hard to call. The germline V and J ends were trimmed by 7 bases and 1 base, with 11 bases remaining between them. CDR3 length: 13 residues. Germline V CDR1 and CDR2: SQVTM, ANQGSEA. The CDR3 DNA reads as TGCAGCGCCTCTCAGGAAAGCAATCAGCCCCAGCATTTT. Residues: CSASQESNQPQHF.

The J gene is TRBJ2-7, the V gene TRBV7-9; a weak D match, TRBD2 (6 bases). The germline V gene has CDR1 SEHNR and CDR2 FQNEAQ (reference sequence). This CDR3 comprises 14 residues. V lost 0 bases, J lost 6 bases, and 12 bases lay in between. CDR3: CASSLATSSSEQYF. Here the CDR3 DNA reads TGTGCCAGCAGCTTAGCGACTAGTTCCAGCGAGCAGTACTTC.

The chain employs TRBV5-5 and TRBJ1-3; 8 bases align to TRBD1. The CDR3 is 15 amino acids. The J segment lost 0 bases and the V segment lost 3 bases, leaving 2 bases of the junction unmatched. From germline, CDR1 is SGHKS and CDR2 YYEKEE (reference sequence). CDR3 residues: CASSWGTGSGNTIYF. The CDR3 nucleotides read TGTGCCAGCAGCTGGGGGACAGGCTCTGGAAACACCATATATTTT.

This chain joins TRBV11-3 and TRBJ1-1, with a weak D call TRBD1 (5 bases). The CDR3 is made up of 13 amino acids. V lost 5 bases, J lost 6 bases, and 13 bases lay in between. Germline CDR1 and CDR2: SGHNT and YENEEA. In DNA, the CDR3 is TGTGCCAGCAGCAGCTCCAGGGTTGCTGAAGCTTTCTTT. Amino acids: CASSSSRVAEAFF.

The genes are TRBV11-3 and TRBJ2-1; 8 positions match TRBD2. V dropped 7 bases and J dropped 9; count of bases not matched to a gene: 11. CDR1 and CDR2 from the germline V gene are SGHNT and YENEEA. This CDR3 contains 14 residues. The CDR3 protein is CASTPTGGLGEQFF. The CDR3 DNA is TGTGCCAGCACTCCGACGGGAGGGCTGGGTGAGCAGTTCTTC. Filled out from reference TRBV11-3 and TRBJ2-1, the complete variable domain reads EAGVVQSPRYKIIEKKQPVAFWCNPISGHNTLYWYLQNLGQGPELLIRYENEEAVDDSQLPKDRFSAERLKGVDSTLKIQPAELGDSAVYLCASTPTGGLGEQFFGPGTRLTVL.

This rearrangement joins TRBV11-3 to TRBJ2-1; D possibly corresponds to TRBD2 (6 bases). The CDR3 consists of 13 residues. With 1 base removed from V and 9 bases from J, the gap between germline ends came to 10 bases. Per the germline V gene, CDR1 is SGHNT and CDR2 is YENEEA. The CDR3 sequence is CASSLGGIIEQFF. CDR3 bases: TGTGCCAGCAGCTTAGGCGGGATTATTGAGCAGTTCTTC.

The rearrangement links TRBV7-9 to TRBJ2-2; 8 bases line up with TRBD2. The J segment lost 1 base and the V segment lost 6 bases, leaving 4 bases of the junction unmatched. The CDR3 contains 15 residues. Germline V gene lookup returns CDR1 SEHNR and CDR2 FQNEAQ (reference sequence). CDR3 sequence (DNA): TGTGCCAGCAGACCAACTAGCGGGAACACCGGGGAGCTGTTTTTT. It is translated as CASRPTSGNTGELFF. Looking up the rest from reference TRBV7-9 and TRBJ2-2 gives the full variable domain: DTGVSQNPRHKITKRGQNVTFRCDPISEHNRLYWYRQTLGQGPEFLTYFQNEAQLEKSRLLSDRFSAERPKGSFSTLEIQRTEQGDSAMYLCASRPTSGNTGELFFGEGSRLTVL.

The rearrangement joins TRBV7-9 to TRBJ2-2; 8 bases map to TRBD1. The germline V gene has CDR1 SEHNR and CDR2 FQNEAQ (reference sequence). Trimming cost V 5 bases and J 7 bases; bases outside gene matches: 6. The CDR3 has 14 amino acids. This CDR3 reads CASSGTGLFGELFF. The DNA for the CDR3 is TGTGCCAGCAGCGGGACAGGCCTCTTCGGGGAGCTGTTTTTT. Looking up the rest from reference TRBV7-9 and TRBJ2-2 gives the full variable domain: DTGVSQNPRHKITKRGQNVTFRCDPISEHNRLYWYRQTLGQGPEFLTYFQNEAQLEKSRLLSDRFSAERPKGSFSTLEIQRTEQGDSAMYLCASSGTGLFGELFFGEGSRLTVL.

J is TRBJ1-4 and V is TRBV27; D remains unclear. Trimming took off 4 bases at V and 2 bases at J, with 14 bases between the two ends. CDR1 is MNHEY, CDR2 SMNVEV, per germline (reference sequence). This CDR3 has 16 residues. Written as DNA, the CDR3 is TGTGCCAGCAGTTCGGGATCCCGACCCACTAATGAAAAACTGTTTTTT. Protein: CASSSGSRPTNEKLFF. Based on the CDR3 plus reference TRBV27 and TRBJ1-4, the full variable domain is EAQVTQNPRYLITVTGKKLTVTCSQNMNHEYMSWYRQDPGLGLRQIYYSMNVEVTDKGDVPEGYKVSRKEKRNFPLILESPSPNQTSLYFCASSSGSRPTNEKLFFGSGTQLSVL.

This clone is a singleton in its sample. The chain links TRBV30 to TRBJ1-2, with D tentatively TRBD1 (5 bases). CDR3 length: 12 residues. Trimming took off 8 bases at V and 8 bases at J, with 18 bases between the two ends. CDR1 GTSNPN and CDR2 SVGIG come from the germline V gene (reference sequence). CDR3 region: CALEGGGLGYTF. CDR3 nucleotides: TGTGCCCTGGAAGGTGGGGGGTTGGGCTACACCTTC. The whole variable domain, remainder taken from reference TRBV30 and TRBJ1-2, is SQTIHQWPATLVQPVGSPLSLECTVEGTSNPNLYWYRQAAGRGLQLLFYSVGIGQISSEVPQNLSASRPQDRQFILSSKKLLLSDSGFYLCALEGGGLGYTFGSGTRLTVV.

The chain combines TRBV7-3 with TRBJ2-5; the D is unclear. This CDR3 is built from 13 residues. The V gene lost 5 bases and the J gene lost 1 base, with 8 bases spanning the gap. Germline values: CDR1 SGHTA, CDR2 FQGTGA. The CDR3 DNA reads as TGTGCCAGCAGCCCCCTCCCCCAAGAGACCCAGTACTTC. It translates to CASSPLPQETQYF.

The gene calls are TRBV7-3 and TRBJ2-1, with D tentatively TRBD2 (5 bases). This CDR3 spans 12 amino acids. Per germline, CDR1 SGHTA and CDR2 FQGTGA. Deletions cut 5 bases from V and 9 bases from J, with 11 bases between. CDR3 nucleotides: TGTGCCAGCAGCCCAAACCGGGGTGAGCAGTTCTTC. It is translated as CASSPNRGEQFF.

The gene calls are TRBV7-2 and TRBJ2-7; 9 bases match TRBD1. The ends lost 5 bases at V and 2 bases at J; junction bases unmatched: 4. Germline V lookup: CDR1 SGHTA, CDR2 FQGNSA. The CDR3 length is 14 residues. Here the CDR3 DNA reads TGTGCCAGCAGCCTACAGGGGGCTGCCTACGAGCAGTACTTC. It encodes CASSLQGAAYEQYF.

V is TRBV7-9 and J is TRBJ2-7; D may be TRBD2 (7 bases). The CDR3 length is 13 residues. Germline-derived CDR1 and CDR2 are SEHNR and FQNEAQ (reference sequence). Trimming removed 3 bases at V and 4 bases at J, with 10 bases between. The CDR3 DNA is TGTGCCAGCAGCTTCGGGGGGCGGTACGAGCAGTACTTC. Protein: CASSFGGRYEQYF.

The V call is TRBV27, the J call TRBJ2-7; possibly TRBD1 for D (7 bases). V was clipped by 6 bases and J by 0 bases, with 30 bases between them. Germline lookup yields CDR1 MNHEY and CDR2 SMNVEV (reference sequence). CDR3 length: 20 residues. CDR3 bases: TGTGCCAGCAGCCCCCAGACGTGGCCCAGGGGGGCCCCTAGCTCCTACGAGCAGTACTTC. This sequence encodes CASSPQTWPRGAPSSYEQYF.